The rows below give T cell receptor beta chains drawn from one sample of a study of human T cells and chemical hapten exposure. Using its own MiXCR run on the RACE reads, TCRdb lists one record per CDR3 protein. The table includes about 380,000 distinct CDR3 sequences, 6% to 7% detected once. The starting material was whole blood, obtained in connection with sensitization to the hapten diphenylcyclopropenone (DPC). The source of these receptors is a woman aged 18 to 35 with alopecia areata. Some clones in this sample may be carry-over from other donors' samples. Each CDR3 is given with its conserved first and last residue. Each record gives: D gene, clone size, V gene, J gene, CDR3 DNA, CDR3 protein. A D gene is named only where the DNA matches it firmly. Part of the rows lack a size; the others show once, few, many or a class for expanded clones.

D: NA; size: few; V: TRBV6-2/TRBV6-3; J: TRBJ2-2; DNA: TGTGCCAGCTCGGTCAGGGAGGTCACCGGGGAGCTGTTTTTT; CDR3: CASSVREVTGELFF
D: TRBD2; size: NA; V: TRBV20-1; J: TRBJ2-7; DNA: TGCAGTGCTAGGGGTTGGGCTAGCGGGGGGCTTGAGCAGTACTTC; CDR3: CSARGWASGGLEQYF
D: NA; size: NA; V: TRBV6-2/TRBV6-3; J: TRBJ2-7; DNA: TGTGCCAGCAGTTACTCGAGGGGAATTTTCAACGAGCAGTACTTC; CDR3: CASSYSRGIFNEQYF
D: NA; size: many; V: TRBV9; J: TRBJ1-5; DNA: TGTGCCAGCAGCGAGGGAGAGAAAGGCAATCAGCCCCAGCATTTT; CDR3: CASSEGEKGNQPQHF
D: NA; size: many; V: TRBV27; J: TRBJ2-3; DNA: TGTGCCAGCACCTCTCCCCTCCGGGGGGCGGTAGATACGCAGTATTTT; CDR3: CASTSPLRGAVDTQYF
D: TRBD1; size: many; V: TRBV3-1; J: TRBJ1-2; DNA: TGTGCCAGCAGCCAGGCACAGGGGATATATGGCTACACCTTC; CDR3: CASSQAQGIYGYTF
D: NA; size: many; V: TRBV4-1; J: TRBJ2-1; DNA: TGCGCCAGCAGCCAAGTCTCGGGGGACTCCTACAATGAGCAGTTCTTC; CDR3: CASSQVSGDSYNEQFF
D: TRBD1; size: NA; V: TRBV14; J: TRBJ2-1; DNA: TGTGTCATCACAGACAGGGGGCAGCACAATGAGCAGTTCTTC; CDR3: CVITDRGQHNEQFF
D: NA; size: NA; V: TRBV7-2; J: TRBJ2-3; DNA: TGTGCCAGCACCCGTAGCACAGATACGCAGTATTTT; CDR3: CASTRSTDTQYF
D: NA; size: few; V: TRBV20-1; J: TRBJ2-2; DNA: TGCAGTGCTACCTTTAGCGAAGAGGTCGGGGAGCTGTTTTTT; CDR3: CSATFSEEVGELFF
D: NA; size: NA; V: TRBV12-3/TRBV12-4; J: TRBJ2-2; DNA: TGTGCCAGTCAAGGTCCGCAGGGAATCGACACCGGGGAGCTGTTTTTT; CDR3: CASQGPQGIDTGELFF
D: NA; size: NA; V: TRBV7-9; J: TRBJ2-7; DNA: TGTGCCAGCGCCCAGGGCTCCTACGAGCAGTACTTC; CDR3: CASAQGSYEQYF
D: TRBD1; size: many; V: TRBV7-2; J: TRBJ1-4; DNA: TGTGCCAGCAGCCTACAGGGGGCTGCTAATGAAAAACTGTTTTTT; CDR3: CASSLQGAANEKLFF
D: NA; size: many; V: TRBV6-5; J: TRBJ1-4; DNA: TGTGCCAGCAGTTATTCAACAGGGAACGAAAAACTGTTTTTT; CDR3: CASSYSTGNEKLFF
D: TRBD2; size: few; V: TRBV12-3/TRBV12-4; J: TRBJ2-3; DNA: TGTGCCAGCAGTTCACCGGGACTAGCGGGAGATACGCAGTATTTT; CDR3: CASSSPGLAGDTQYF
D: TRBD1; size: many; V: TRBV7-2; J: TRBJ2-7; DNA: TGTGCCAGCAGCCCCTCGACAGGGGGCTACTACGAGCAGTACTTC; CDR3: CASSPSTGGYYEQYF
D: NA; size: few; V: TRBV4-1; J: TRBJ1-2; DNA: TGCGCCAGCAGCCAATGGTACAATAACTATGGCTACACCTTC; CDR3: CASSQWYNNYGYTF
D: NA; size: few; V: TRBV6-2/TRBV6-3; J: TRBJ1-2; DNA: TGTGCCAGCGGCCCTAAAACGGCCAACAACTATGGCTACACCTTC; CDR3: CASGPKTANNYGYTF
D: NA; size: few; V: TRBV6-5; J: TRBJ1-3; DNA: TGTGCCAGCATGAAGGGAAACACCATATATTTT; CDR3: CASMKGNTIYF
D: TRBD1; size: many; V: TRBV6-5; J: TRBJ1-4; DNA: TGTGCCAGCAGTTACTTACAGGGGGCTAATGAAAAACTGTTTTTT; CDR3: CASSYLQGANEKLFF
D: NA; size: few; V: TRBV20-1; J: TRBJ2-5; DNA: TGCAGTGCTAGGTCGACTAGTGCAGAGACCCAGTACTTC; CDR3: CSARSTSAETQYF
D: TRBD2; size: NA; V: TRBV6-2/TRBV6-3; J: TRBJ2-6; DNA: TGTGCCAGCACCCCCGGGGGGTTTGGGGCCAACGTCCTGACTTTC; CDR3: CASTPGGFGANVLTF
D: NA; size: few; V: TRBV6-2/TRBV6-3; J: TRBJ2-3; DNA: TGTGCCAGCAGTCGATTGGACAGCACAGATACGCAGTATTTT; CDR3: CASSRLDSTDTQYF
D: TRBD2; size: many; V: TRBV12-5; J: TRBJ2-1; DNA: TGTGCTAGTGGCCCTAAGGTAGCGGGGGTCAATGAGCAGTTCTTC; CDR3: CASGPKVAGVNEQFF
D: TRBD1; size: NA; V: TRBV20-1; J: TRBJ2-7; DNA: TGCAGTGCCACCGACAGGGTAAAAGACGAGCAGTACTTC; CDR3: CSATDRVKDEQYF
D: NA; size: few; V: TRBV5-6; J: TRBJ2-5; DNA: TGTGCCAGCAGCGATCGGACTGCCTCAGAGACCCAGTACTTC; CDR3: CASSDRTASETQYF
D: TRBD1; size: NA; V: TRBV3-1; J: TRBJ2-3; DNA: TGTGCCAGCAGCGGGACCGGGACAGGGTCTGCAGATACGCAGTATTTT; CDR3: CASSGTGTGSADTQYF
D: TRBD1; size: few; V: TRBV7-2; J: TRBJ1-4; DNA: TGTGCCAGCAGCATCCGACAGGGGAGTGAAAAACTGTTTTTT; CDR3: CASSIRQGSEKLFF
D: NA; size: many; V: TRBV7-4; J: TRBJ1-3; DNA: TGTGCCAGCAGCCCCAATGCGCGGAACACCATATATTTT; CDR3: CASSPNARNTIYF
D: TRBD1; size: many; V: TRBV10-3; J: TRBJ1-6; DNA: TGTGCCGCCCGGGACAGGGATAATTCACCCCTCCACTTT; CDR3: CAARDRDNSPLHF
D: NA; size: NA; V: TRBV12-3/TRBV12-4; J: TRBJ2-5; DNA: TGTGCCAGCAGCCCGTCGGGTCGGGAGACCCAGTACTTC; CDR3: CASSPSGRETQYF
D: NA; size: few; V: TRBV6-5; J: TRBJ2-2; DNA: TGTGCCAGCAGCCTAGTTACGTCGGGAAGCGGGGAGCTGTTTTTT; CDR3: CASSLVTSGSGELFF
D: NA; size: NA; V: TRBV20-1; J: TRBJ2-1; DNA: TGCAGTGCTAGATCTATGGGGGCTTTATCCTACAATGAGCAGTTCTTC; CDR3: CSARSMGALSYNEQFF
D: TRBD2; size: few; V: TRBV24-1; J: TRBJ2-3; DNA: TGTGCCACCAGTGATTTTAGCGGGGGCACAGATACGCAGTATTTT; CDR3: CATSDFSGGTDTQYF
D: TRBD1; size: few; V: TRBV7-2; J: TRBJ1-2; DNA: TGTGCCAGCAGAGACACGGGGACAGGCTTCTATGGCTACACCTTC; CDR3: CASRDTGTGFYGYTF
D: NA; size: NA; V: TRBV5-4; J: TRBJ1-6; DNA: TGTGCCAGCACCTTAGACAGCTCCTATAATTCACCCCTCCACTTT; CDR3: CASTLDSSYNSPLHF
D: TRBD2; size: NA; V: TRBV7-3; J: TRBJ2-5; DNA: TGTGCCAGCAGCTTGACTAGCGGGGGTGAAGAGACCCAGTACTTC; CDR3: CASSLTSGGEETQYF
D: NA; size: many; V: TRBV29-1; J: TRBJ1-1; DNA: TGCAGCGTCGAGCCCCTCATGAACACTGAAGCTTTCTTT; CDR3: CSVEPLMNTEAFF
D: NA; size: NA; V: TRBV19; J: TRBJ1-6; DNA: TGTGCCAGTAGTGTGTACGCGGACCTCTCCTATAATTCACCCCTCCACTTT; CDR3: CASSVYADLSYNSPLHF
D: NA; size: few; V: TRBV14; J: TRBJ2-1; DNA: TGTGCCAGCAGCCAAAACCTCTACAATGAGCAGTTCTTC; CDR3: CASSQNLYNEQFF
D: NA; size: few; V: TRBV21-1; J: TRBJ2-4; DNA: TGTGCCAGCATCCTAACTCGGGGTCAAGTGGCCAAAAACATTCAGTACTTC; CDR3: CASILTRGQVAKNIQYF
D: TRBD2; size: few; V: TRBV9; J: TRBJ2-5; DNA: TGTGCCAGCAGCGTAGCGACTAGCGGGGGGCCGACGCAAGAGACCCAGTACTTC; CDR3: CASSVATSGGPTQETQYF
D: NA; size: many; V: TRBV7-2; J: TRBJ1-5; DNA: TGTGCCAGCAGCTTATGGGCCTCTGCGGAGGATCAGCCCCAGCATTTT; CDR3: CASSLWASAEDQPQHF
D: NA; size: few; V: TRBV12-3/TRBV12-4; J: TRBJ2-7; DNA: TGTGCCAGCAGTTTAGCGCTTCTGGGGCAGTACTTC; CDR3: CASSLALLGQYF
D: NA; size: few; V: TRBV9; J: TRBJ2-7; DNA: TGTGCCAGCAGCTCGGGACCTCAGGACGAGCAGTACTTC; CDR3: CASSSGPQDEQYF
D: NA; size: NA; V: TRBV11-2; J: TRBJ2-2; DNA: TGTGCCAGCAGCTTAGACGGACAGTACCTCAGCGGGGAGCTGTTTTTT; CDR3: CASSLDGQYLSGELFF
D: NA; size: few; V: TRBV5-1; J: TRBJ2-1; DNA: TGCGCCAGCAGCTTGGCACTAGGTGATGAGCAGTTCTTC; CDR3: CASSLALGDEQFF
D: NA; size: NA; V: TRBV28; J: TRBJ1-1; DNA: TGTGCCAGCAGTTTATCTATCGGAGCTTTCTTT; CDR3: CASSLSIGAFF
D: NA; size: NA; V: TRBV6-1; J: TRBJ2-7; DNA: TGTGCCAGCAGTCAGGGGATGGGGTACGAGCAGTACTTC; CDR3: CASSQGMGYEQYF
D: NA; size: many; V: TRBV7-9; J: TRBJ1-1; DNA: TGTGCCAGCAGCGATACGGAAACCCGAACTTCGAACACTGAAGCTTTCTTT; CDR3: CASSDTETRTSNTEAFF